This TCR beta chain came from a study of T-cell memory formation after mild COVID-19. Study-level points and caveats: Later expanders leaned toward CD4+, whereas clones contracting from day 15 to 85 were balanced CD4/CD8. The appearance of some responding clones in pre-infection memory suggested that cross-reactive memory joined. Whether day 37 second-wave clones are SARS-CoV-2-specific was not confirmed.

The 5'RACE method, run with constant-segment primers, produced TCR alpha and TCR beta cDNA libraries (carrying sample barcodes and UMIs). TCRdb re-analysed the 5' RACE reads in MiXCR, keeping a single row per CDR3 protein. The data contain roughly 340,000 distinct CDR3 sequences, 20% to 25% of them singletons. This clonotype was seen a few times. The antigen is not known. Sequenced: PBMCs or a T cell subset sorted from them (not recorded which). The sequence derives from a man between 18 and 29 years old who had mild COVID-19 (a few samples of this study predate the infection). Cell type and time point are not known.

CDR3 in amino acids: CASSLVGPGWEQFF. CDR3 bases: TGTGCCAGCAGCTTAGTAGGCCCGGGGTGGGAGCAGTTCTTC. The chain carries TRBV7-2 and TRBJ2-1, with a weak D call TRBD2 (5 bases). Trimming stripped 1 base from V and 10 bases from J, with 14 bases between. The CDR3 is made up of 14 amino acids. Per germline, CDR1 SGHTA and CDR2 FQGNSA.